The next 21 T cell receptor beta chains were all read from a single sample in a study of radiotherapy plus CTLA-4 blockade in lung cancer. TCRdb's copy holds only in-frame clones and misses some; the assay was immunoSEQ multiplex PCR. The table includes approximately 47,000 clones, about 81% detected once. Here the sequenced sample was peripheral blood, taken from a patient treated with radiotherapy plus ipilimumab. The receptors were gathered from a human donor with non-small cell lung cancer who had stable disease on radiotherapy plus ipilimumab.

The V gene is TRBV5-1, the J gene TRBJ2-6; 9 nucleotides agree with TRBD1. Germline V gives CDR1 SGHRS, CDR2 YFSETQ. Unmatched junction bases numbered 6, after V lost 0 bases and J lost 2 bases. This CDR3 is 18 amino acids long. DNA for the CDR3: TGCGCCAGCAGCTTGGGGCCACAGGGGGCAACTGGGGCCAACGTCCTGACTTTC. This sequence encodes CASSLGPQGATGANVLTF.

The chain recombines TRBV2 with TRBJ1-4; 8 nucleotides align to TRBD1. The CDR3 loop spans 13 amino acids. Germline V gene lookup returns CDR1 SNHLY and CDR2 FYNNEI. V lost 9 bases to trimming and J lost 3 bases; unmatched junction nucleotides: 3. The CDR3 DNA reads TGTGCCAGAAAGACAGGGGCTAATGAAAAACTGTTTTTT. Encoded protein: CARKTGANEKLFF.

V gene TRBV18 combines with J gene TRBJ2-7; D is perhaps TRBD2 (6 bases). Germline values: CDR1 KGHSH, CDR2 LQKENI. The CDR3 consists of 16 residues. V was clipped by 3 bases and J by 3 bases, with 18 bases between them. The CDR3 spells CASSPMTGGEVYEQYF. The CDR3 bases are TGTGCCAGCTCACCGATGACTGGCGGGGAGGTCTACGAGCAGTACTTC. Full variable domain (remainder filled in from reference TRBV18 and TRBJ2-7): NAGVMQNPRHLVRRRGQEARLRCSPMKGHSHVYWYRQLPEEGLKFMVYLQKENIIDESGMPKERFSAEFPKEGPSILRIQQVVRGDSAAYFCASSPMTGGEVYEQYFGPGTRLTVT.

The chain couples TRBV30 to TRBJ2-7, with TRBD2 as a possible D gene (6 bases). Germline-derived CDR1 and CDR2 are GTSNPN and SVGIG (reference sequence). V was clipped by 2 bases and J by 11 bases, with 19 bases between them. CDR3 length equals 13 residues. This CDR3 reads CAWSSRDFVPEYF. The CDR3 DNA reads TGTGCCTGGAGTTCCCGGGACTTTGTACCCGAGTACTTC. The variable domain in full, with the rest retrieved from reference TRBV30 and TRBJ2-7, is SQTIHQWPATLVQPVGSPLSLECTVEGTSNPNLYWYRQAAGRGLQLLFYSVGIGQISSEVPQNLSASRPQDRQFILSSKKLLLSDSGFYLCAWSSRDFVPEYFGPGTRLTVT.

The J gene is TRBJ2-7, the V gene TRBV5-6, with a possible D match to TRBD2 (6 bases). Trimming removed 6 bases at V and 2 bases at J, with 18 bases between. The CDR3 contains 15 residues. Germline loops: CDR1 SGHDT, CDR2 YYEEEE. In DNA form, the CDR3 reads TGTGCCAGCATGCTCGGGGGTCGTAAGGCCTACGAGCAGTACTTC. This gives the protein CASMLGGRKAYEQYF.

This clone turned up a few times. This rearrangement joins TRBV6-6 to TRBJ1-5; D possibly corresponds to TRBD1 (5 bases). V shed 5 bases and J shed 6 bases, with 11 bases lying between them. The CDR3 runs 13 residues. Germline V gene sequence: CDR1 MNHNY, CDR2 SVGAGI (reference sequence). CDR3 bases: TGTGCCAGCAGTCCCTCGGGGGGTCAGCCCCAGCATTTT. Amino acid sequence: CASSPSGGQPQHF.

This clone is classed as medium-sized. V usage is TRBV7-3 and J usage is TRBJ2-1; weak D call: TRBD2 (5 bases). CDR1 is SGHTA and CDR2 is FQGTGA in the germline V gene. V lost 2 bases and J 7 bases, leaving 18 bases between the germline ends. The CDR3 spans 16 residues. For the CDR3, the DNA is TGTGCCAGCAGCTTATGGAGGCGGACGGTGCGGAATGAGCAGTTCTTC. As protein: CASSLWRRTVRNEQFF.

The chain's CDR3 is CAISKGQLPTGELFF. The CDR3 DNA reads TGTGCCATCAGTAAGGGACAGCTCCCCACCGGGGAGCTGTTTTTT. This chain links TRBV10-3 with TRBJ2-2; TRBD1 matches at 7 bases. The CDR3 sequence is 15 residues long. Trimming cost V 5 bases and J 4 bases; bases outside gene matches: 7. Germline CDR1 ENHRY, CDR2 SYGVKD.

The rearrangement uses TRBV6-5 and TRBJ2-3, with a tentative D call TRBD1 (6 bases). The CDR3 is 15 residues long. V was shortened by 6 bases and J by 4 bases, with 17 bases between the two germline ends. CDR1 is MNHEY and CDR2 is SVGAGI in the germline V gene. The CDR3 bases are TGTGCCAGCAGACCGCGGAGAGGGGGTTCAGATACGCAGTATTTT. Protein product: CASRPRRGGSDTQYF.

V is TRBV10-3 and J is TRBJ2-7; D may be TRBD1 (6 bases). The V and J ends lost 0 bases and 7 bases respectively, with 16 bases between them. The CDR3 is 15 amino acids. Germline CDR1 ENHRY, CDR2 SYGVKD. In DNA form, the CDR3 reads TGTGCCATCAGTGAGTCGAGTCTACAGGGATCAGAGCAGTACTTC. Protein sequence: CAISESSLQGSEQYF.

The chain joins TRBV5-1 to TRBJ2-3; possibly TRBD2 for D (6 bases). The CDR3 spans 13 residues. The V end was cut by 4 bases, the J end by 3 bases, with 9 bases between. Germline V gene lookup returns CDR1 SGHRS and CDR2 YFSETQ. CDR3 region: CASSARETDTQYF. The DNA of the CDR3 is TGCGCCAGCAGCGCCCGGGAGACAGATACGCAGTATTTT.

The genes are TRBV6-5 and TRBJ2-2, with 9 bases fitting TRBD1. V shed 6 bases and J 7 bases; nucleotides not matched to a gene: 9. This CDR3 comprises 15 residues. Per the germline V gene, CDR1 is MNHEY and CDR2 is SVGAGI. The CDR3 sequence is CASRPTGGANGELFF. The CDR3 nucleotides are TGTGCCAGCAGACCTACAGGGGGCGCGAACGGGGAGCTGTTTTTT.

CDR3 in amino acids: CASSLNFWDRGTEQETQYF. Here the CDR3 DNA reads TGTGCCAGCAGTTTAAATTTTTGGGACAGGGGAACTGAACAAGAGACCCAGTACTTC. The chain has TRBV28 and TRBJ2-5, with 10 bases that match TRBD1. Germline CDR1 and CDR2: MDHEN and SYDVKM. The V gene end was trimmed by 2 bases and the J gene end by 2 bases; junction bases not matched to a gene: 14. This CDR3 has 19 residues.

This sequence joins TRBV6-6 and TRBJ2-2; 9 bases agree with TRBD1. V trimming: 2 bases; J trimming: 6 bases; junction bases outside the gene matches: 4. Germline V gene lookup returns CDR1 MNHNY and CDR2 SVGAGI (reference sequence). The CDR3 is 15 residues long. CDR3 bases: TGTGCCAGCAGTTACCCCAGGACAGGGGCCGGGGAGCTGTTTTTT. This translates into CASSYPRTGAGELFF.

The J gene is TRBJ2-7, the V gene TRBV6-4, with 7 bases identical to TRBD2. Germline V gene sequence: CDR1 MRHNA, CDR2 SNTAGT. Trimming cost V 4 bases and J 5 bases; bases outside gene matches: 5. This CDR3 spans 13 amino acids. CDR3: CASSVCGSNEQYF. CDR3 coding DNA: TGTGCCAGCAGTGTCTGCGGGAGCAACGAGCAGTACTTC.

The chain carries TRBV30 and TRBJ2-2; 8 bases align to TRBD1. The CDR3 contains 13 residues. V shed 7 bases, J shed 4 bases, and the junction held 5 bases outside the gene matches. CDR1 is GTSNPN and CDR2 is SVGIG in the germline V gene (reference sequence). CDR3 DNA sequence: TGTGCCTTCCGGGACAGGAGCACCGGGGAGCTGTTTTTT. It specifies CAFRDRSTGELFF.

This chain uses TRBV10-3 with TRBJ2-3; no definite D call. Germline CDR1 and CDR2: ENHRY and SYGVKD. CDR3 length: 14 residues. The V end lost 5 bases, the J end lost 3 bases, and 12 bases lay between the germline ends. CDR3 DNA: TGTGCCATCAGTCCGTCGGAGAGTACAGATACGCAGTATTTT. It yields the protein CAISPSESTDTQYF.

This chain's CDR3 is CASSSGTGGFEQYF. The CDR3 nucleotides read TGTGCCAGCAGCTCCGGGACAGGGGGATTCGAGCAGTACTTC. This chain connects TRBV7-8 to TRBJ2-7; 11 bases fit TRBD1. Germline loops: CDR1 SGHVS, CDR2 FQNEAQ. V lost 4 bases to trimming and J lost 6 bases; unmatched junction nucleotides: 5. CDR3 length: 14 amino acids.

The rearrangement uses TRBV27 and TRBJ2-7, with D perhaps matching TRBD2 (5 bases). There are 13 residues in the CDR3. The V and J ends lost 6 bases and 2 bases respectively, with 11 bases between them. From germline, CDR1 is MNHEY and CDR2 SMNVEV (reference sequence). The CDR3 nucleotides are TGTGCCAGCAGGATACTAGGAACCTACGAGCAGTACTTC. This gives the protein CASRILGTYEQYF.

The chain links TRBV11-1 to TRBJ1-1; D possibly corresponds to TRBD1 (5 bases). Germline CDR1 SGHAT, CDR2 FQDESV (reference sequence). There are 14 residues in the CDR3. Trimming stripped 3 bases from V and 5 bases from J, with 13 bases between. Here the CDR3 DNA reads TGTGCCAGCAGCTTCGGGCTCCGGGGGACTGAAGCTTTCTTT. As protein: CASSFGLRGTEAFF.

V and J are TRBV7-9 and TRBJ2-1; 10 nucleotides align to TRBD1. Germline values: CDR1 SEHNR, CDR2 FQNEAQ (reference sequence). This CDR3 has 12 residues. The junction had 7 bases not matched to a gene; V was cut back by 6 bases and J by 14 bases. The CDR3 spells CASSLGTGVEFF. CDR3 DNA: TGTGCCAGCAGTCTCGGGACAGGGGTGGAGTTCTTC. Variable domain in full (rest from reference TRBV7-9 and TRBJ2-1): DTGVSQNPRHKITKRGQNVTFRCDPISEHNRLYWYRQTLGQGPEFLTYFQNEAQLEKSRLLSDRFSAERPKGSFSTLEIQRTEQGDSAMYLCASSLGTGVEFFGPGTRLTVL.